Listed here is a single T cell receptor (beta chain). Its antigen is as yet unknown. This entry belongs to a study of OX40 agonist ivuxolimab in advanced cancers. About the study: With a range of roughly 20 to 80, age averaged roughly 60 years, and around 80% were male.

Trimming removed 3 bases from V and 13 bases from J, with 13 bases in between. Germline CDR1 SEHNR, CDR2 FQNEAQ (reference sequence). This CDR3 contains 12 residues. Produced via immunoSEQ multiplex PCR; TCRdb's table is partial and in-frame only. The sample includes about 73,000 clones, approximately 86% of them seen just once. Study-wide points: Among the nonresponders, some also had low normalized T-cell clonal expansion.

The sample consisted of CD4+ or CD8+ T cells sorted from blood, taken in a trial of the OX40 agonist ivuxolimab. The TCR comes from an adult with an advanced solid tumor such as melanoma, head and neck, liver or kidney cancer. The chain couples TRBV7-9 to TRBJ2-1; unclear D gene. The CDR3 spells CASSFLQAKQFF. CDR3 sequence (DNA): TGTGCCAGCAGCTTTCTCCAAGCTAAACAGTTCTTC.